The entry below gives a single T cell receptor (beta chain) sequence along with its context. This sample includes further DNA sequences coding for the same CDR3. This sample stems from a study of Ad26.COV2.S vaccination and SARS-CoV-2 variants. About the study: Intramuscular Ad26.COV2.S doses were given once or twice, 56 days apart.

This table comes from immunoSEQ multiplex PCR, and its TCRdb copy is limited to in-frame clones, with some not included. This repertoire shows 380,000 or so clones, 83% found once; its top ten account for around 7%. Noted treatment: roughly 20 received Ad26.COV2.S at low or high dose, single or two shots; a few received placebo; per-sample allocation not given. Sample collection was performed on day 63 after the first vaccine or placebo injection. Trimming took 3 bases from V and 2 from J, leaving 4 bases between them. The V gene's germline CDR1 is DFQATT and CDR2 SNEGSKA (reference sequence). CDR3 length: 11 amino acids.

This chain joins TRBV20-1 and TRBJ2-5, with no clear D. Material: peripheral blood, obtained in a trial of Ad26.COV2.S vaccine versus placebo. The sequence derives from a person aged 18 to 65 who received the Ad26.COV2.S COVID-19 vaccine or a placebo. The CDR3 DNA follows: TGCAGTGCTAGTCAGCAAGAGACCCAGTACTTC. As protein: CSASQQETQYF.